The entry that follows covers one T cell receptor beta chain sequence. V lost 4 bases to trimming and J lost 7 bases, with 16 bases between them. The CDR3 runs 15 residues. Per the germline V gene, CDR1 is MDHEN and CDR2 is SYDVKM. The source of the sample is a study of PD-L1 blockade in urothelial cancer. Clones were sequenced by immunoSEQ multiplex PCR, and TCRdb holds only the in-frame ones, with some missing. The sample yields around 19,000 clones, about four fifths seen once. Time point denoted: peripheral blood 6 weeks after treatment start. The sequence derives from a man aged 50 to 60 with urothelial cancer. The chain is built from TRBV28 and TRBJ1-4; TRBD1 is a possible D gene (6 bases). This specimen consisted of PBMCs, obtained around atezolizumab (anti-PD-L1) treatment. CDR3 amino acids: CASSSDGGAGEKLFF. The CDR3 region has the DNA TGTGCCAGCAGTTCAGATGGGGGCGCGGGTGAAAAACTGTTTTTT.